This entry lists 6 T cell receptor beta chains sequenced from one sample in a study of T cells in Graves' hyperthyroidism and ophthalmopathy. From RNA transcripts, TCR beta CDR3 regions were amplified. HTBI primers were employed in a first-round RT-PCR of the TCR CDR3. TCRdb used MiXCR to reprocess the multiplex PCR reads, holding one entry per CDR3 protein. This sample has approximately 600,000 distinct CDR3 sequences, with 14% found just once. Sequencing was carried out using blood. All receptors derive from a woman aged 25 to 39 with Graves' hyperthyroidism that later progressed to Graves' ophthalmopathy.

Many counts were recorded for this clonotype. J is TRBJ1-2 and V is TRBV2, with D perhaps matching TRBD1 (5 bases). The CDR3 covers 16 residues. V dropped 5 bases and J dropped 8 bases, with 24 bases sitting between them. Looked up from germline, CDR1 is SNHLY and CDR2 is FYNNEI. This CDR3 is CASSPPAGTASWGYTF. CDR3 coding DNA: TGTGCCAGCAGTCCCCCGGCCGGGACGGCCAGCTGGGGCTACACCTTC.

The chain has TRBV5-1 and TRBJ2-5; D perhaps matches TRBD2 (6 bases). CDR1 and CDR2 (germline): SGHRS, YFSETQ. This CDR3 is 15 amino acids long. Trimming took 5 bases from V and 5 from J, leaving 19 bases between them. Here the CDR3 reads CASSLSYGRGETQYF. Here the CDR3 DNA reads TGCGCCAGCAGTCTGAGTTACGGGAGAGGCGAGACCCAGTACTTC.

The V gene is TRBV7-9, the J gene TRBJ2-1, with D perhaps TRBD2 (5 bases). Germline assignment: CDR1 SEHNR and CDR2 FQNEAQ (reference sequence). This CDR3 contains 13 residues. Trimming shortened V by 1 base and J by 10 bases, and 11 bases separated the two germline ends. This chain's CDR3 is CASSLVNPGEQFF. Here the CDR3 DNA reads TGTGCCAGCAGCTTAGTAAATCCGGGAGAGCAGTTCTTC.

This clonotype has ten or more counts. The CDR3 loop is CASGVGTVYEQYF. CDR3 nucleotides: TGTGCCAGCGGGGTCGGGACGGTCTACGAGCAGTACTTC. The V call is TRBV11-2, the J call TRBJ2-7; the D call may be TRBD1 or TRBD2 (5 bases each). The V and J ends lost 8 bases and 3 bases respectively, with 14 bases between them. Germline V CDR1 and CDR2: SGHAT, FQNNGV. This CDR3 contains 13 residues.

This clonotype was seen repeatedly, ten times or more. The DNA for the CDR3 is TGTGCCAGCAGTGAATGGGGGACTAGCGGGTACACCGGGGAGCTGTTTTTT. This encodes CASSEWGTSGYTGELFF. The gene calls are TRBV2 and TRBJ2-2; 12 bases align to TRBD2. Germline lookup yields CDR1 SNHLY and CDR2 FYNNEI. Trimming at V came to 2 bases and at J to 3 bases, leaving 4 bases not matched to a gene. There are 17 residues in the CDR3.

CDR3 protein: CASTNSGGYTF. The DNA for the CDR3 is TGTGCCAGCACTAATAGCGGAGGCTACACCTTC. J is TRBJ1-2 and V is TRBV9, with D uncertain. Trimming pared 6 bases from V and 8 bases from J, leaving 11 bases between. The CDR3 extends over 11 amino acids. CDR1 is SGDLS, CDR2 YYNGEE, per germline.